This section outlines one T cell receptor beta chain sequence together with its context. Between the trimmed V and J ends, which lost 3 bases and 0 bases, there was a span of 12 bases. CDR3 length equals 16 residues. CDR1 and CDR2 (germline): LNHDA, SQIVND (reference sequence). The record originates from a study of cytomegalovirus exposure and HLA in healthy donors. Using immunoSEQ multiplex PCR, the repertoire was profiled, and TCRdb retains in-frame clones only, with some absent. The data contain under 100,000 clones, roughly 96% of them seen just once; the ten biggest clones take up roughly 0.82%.

The clonotype was recovered from a man younger than 30 in good health and CMV-seronegative. The sample was PBMCs. The V gene is TRBV19, the J gene TRBJ1-5, with D uncertain. CDR3 sequence reads: CASSIHRGVSNQPQHF. The DNA of the CDR3 is TGTGCCAGTAGTATCCACCGGGGTGTTAGCAATCAGCCCCAGCATTTT.